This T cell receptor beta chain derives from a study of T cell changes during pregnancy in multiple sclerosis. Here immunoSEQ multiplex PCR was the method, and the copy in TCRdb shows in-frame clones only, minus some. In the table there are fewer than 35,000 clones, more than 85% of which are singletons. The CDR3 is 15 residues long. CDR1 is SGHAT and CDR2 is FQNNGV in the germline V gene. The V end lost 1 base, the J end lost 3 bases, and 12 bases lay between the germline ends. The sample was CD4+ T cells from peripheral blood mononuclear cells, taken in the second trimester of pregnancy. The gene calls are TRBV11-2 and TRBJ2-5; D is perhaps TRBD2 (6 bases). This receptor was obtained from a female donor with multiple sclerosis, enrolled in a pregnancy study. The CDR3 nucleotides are TGTGCCAGCAGCTTAGGGCGGGGACGGGAAGAGACCCAGTACTTC. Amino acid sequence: CASSLGRGREETQYF.